This TCR beta chain appears in the sequencing data of a study of blood T cell repertoires in COVID-19. Study-wide context: Acute and convalescent COVID-19 specimens originated in the United States, Italy and Spain. T cells, B-cell-depleted T cells, or PBMCs supplied cDNA or gDNA.

The germline V and J ends were trimmed by 6 bases and 5 bases, with 13 bases remaining between them. This CDR3 is 13 amino acids long. Looked up from germline, CDR1 is KGHSH and CDR2 is LQKENI. Per the original methods: Nucleated cell number was recorded as an estimate derived from reference gene primer amplification. The protocol was immunoSEQ multiplex PCR, while the TCRdb copy is restricted to in-frame clones and leaves out a portion. The DNA gave D and trimming, while V, J and clone size come from that table. The table has about 230,000 clones, approximately 85% seen once; the top ten hold around 0.96%.

Sequencing was carried out using peripheral blood. V gene TRBV18 combines with J gene TRBJ1-1, with D possibly being TRBD1 (6 bases). This TCR came from a man aged 35 to 55 with acute or convalescent COVID-19. The chain's CDR3 is CASSSRQETEAFF. The CDR3 coding sequence is TGTGCCAGCTCCAGCCGACAGGAAACTGAAGCTTTCTTT.